This TCR beta chain was sequenced in a study of cytomegalovirus exposure and HLA in healthy donors. Study observations and caveats: In vitro experiments confirmed that a few CMV-associated chains were specific for CMV antigens. Being productive about 90% or about 30% of the time was typical of most TCR beta V segments in an earlier analysis.

Each donor's status was that of a healthy bone marrow donor. The PCR used 60 Vbeta and 13 Jbeta primers. Here immunoSEQ multiplex PCR was the method, and the copy in TCRdb shows in-frame clones only, minus some. The table lists more than 110,000 clones, around 79% of them singletons, with 2.5% to 3.5% in the top ten. The CDR3 loop spans 14 amino acids. The germline gives CDR1 LGHNT, CDR2 FRNRAP. The germline V and J ends were trimmed by 7 bases and 2 bases, with 12 bases remaining between them. About this clone: What it recognizes is unknown.

Sample: PBMCs. The source of this sequence is a female donor in good health and CMV-seronegative. This chain connects TRBV12-5 to TRBJ2-1; a weak D match, TRBD2 (6 bases). In nucleotides, the CDR3 is TGTGCTAGTGCCCCGGGGGAGGCCTACAATGAGCAGTTCTTC. Protein product: CASAPGEAYNEQFF.